The T cell receptor (beta chain) under discussion was sequenced for a study of cytomegalovirus exposure and HLA in healthy donors. Study-wide context: An early data release held about 85 million unique TCRs from HLA-typed donors.

The PCR employed 60 Vbeta primers together with 13 Jbeta primers. Profiled with immunoSEQ multiplex PCR; TCRdb holds only in-frame clones, not every one. The sample comprises approximately 120,000 clones, 78% of which are singletons, and approximately 11% rests with the top ten. Study outcomes and limitations: Reported performance of the classifier showed diagnosis of cytomegalovirus status with high specificity and sensitivity. Presence/absence analyses assumed roughly uniform sequencing depth across donors.

V gave up 9 bases and J gave up 5 bases, with 20 bases separating them. The length of the CDR3 is 14 residues. The V gene's germline CDR1 is SGHNT and CDR2 YYREEE (reference sequence). As concerns this clone: The target antigen is unknown.

The receptor was derived from a man aged 25 to 40 in good health and CMV-seropositive. The chain employs TRBV5-4 and TRBJ1-1; D unresolved. Sequenced input: PBMCs. CDR3 sequence reads: CAMQSRDARTEAFF. In DNA form, the CDR3 reads TGTGCCATGCAGTCGCGGGATGCGAGGACTGAAGCTTTCTTT.